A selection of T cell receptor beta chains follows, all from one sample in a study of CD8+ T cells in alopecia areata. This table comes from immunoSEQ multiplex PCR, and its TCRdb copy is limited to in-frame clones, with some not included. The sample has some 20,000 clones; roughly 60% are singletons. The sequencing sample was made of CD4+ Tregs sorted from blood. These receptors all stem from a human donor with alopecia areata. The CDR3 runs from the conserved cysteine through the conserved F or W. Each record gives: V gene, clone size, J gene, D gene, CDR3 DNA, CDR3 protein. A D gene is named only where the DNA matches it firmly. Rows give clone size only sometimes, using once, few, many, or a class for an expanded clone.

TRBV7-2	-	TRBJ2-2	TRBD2	TGTGCCAGCAGCTTGCTAGCGGGGGTTAGCACCGGGGAGCTGTTTTTT	CASSLLAGVSTGELFF
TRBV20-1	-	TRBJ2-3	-	TGCAGTGCTAGAGTGGGAGATACGCAGTATTTT	CSARVGDTQYF
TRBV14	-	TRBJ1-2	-	TGTGCCAGCAGCCAAGCAGCGGCGGAATACTATGGCTACACCTTC	CASSQAAAEYYGYTF
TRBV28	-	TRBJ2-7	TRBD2	TGTGCCAGCAGCCTTAGCGGGCCCGGGTACGAGCAGTACTTC	CASSLSGPGYEQYF
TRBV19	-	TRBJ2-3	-	TGTGCCAGTAGTATGTCACTGAACACAGATACGCAGTATTTT	CASSMSLNTDTQYF
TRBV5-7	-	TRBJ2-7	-	TGTGCCAGCAGCTTGGCCCCCCGACAGGTGAGCTCCTACGAGCAGTACTTC	CASSLAPRQVSSYEQYF
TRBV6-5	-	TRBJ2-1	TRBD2	TGTGCCAGCAGGGATAGCGGGAGCTCCTACAATGAGCAGTTCTTC	CASRDSGSSYNEQFF
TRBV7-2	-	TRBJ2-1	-	TGTGCCAGCAGCTTAGTACTGGGGGGTGAGCAGTTCTTC	CASSLVLGGEQFF
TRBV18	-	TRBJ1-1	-	TGTGCCAGCTCACCAAGGCAGGGACTTATGAACACTGAAGCTTTCTTT	CASSPRQGLMNTEAFF
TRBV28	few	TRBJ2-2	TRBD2	TGTGCCAGCAGTTTAGTGGGACTAGCCCACACCGGGGAGCTGTTTTTT	CASSLVGLAHTGELFF
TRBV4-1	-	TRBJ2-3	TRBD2	TGCGCCAGCAGCCAAGGCGGAGCGGGATTCACAGATACGCAGTATTTT	CASSQGGAGFTDTQYF
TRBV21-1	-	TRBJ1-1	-	TGTGCCAGCAGCAAAGAAGGGCTGACAGATACCGTCTTGATGACTGAAGCTTTCTTT	CASSKEGLTDTVLMTEAFF
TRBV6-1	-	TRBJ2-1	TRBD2	TGTGCCAGCAGTGGCGTAGCGGGGGGGCCCAGGGGTGAGCAGTTCTTC	CASSGVAGGPRGEQFF
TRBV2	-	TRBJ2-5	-	TGTGCCAGCAGTGAATTTGGGGATGGGGCCCAGTACTTC	CASSEFGDGAQYF
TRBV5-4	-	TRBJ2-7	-	TGTGCCAGCAGCCGACCAGGGAACGAGCAGTACTTC	CASSRPGNEQYF
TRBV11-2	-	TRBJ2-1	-	TGTGCCAGCAAGAAACAGGGTGGGAATGAGCAGTTCTTC	CASKKQGGNEQFF
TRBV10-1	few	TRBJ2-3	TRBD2	TGCGCCAGCGGCCCGGGAGGAAATACGCAGTATTTT	CASGPGGNTQYF
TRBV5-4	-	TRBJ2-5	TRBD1	TGTGCCAGCAGCTTTGGACAGGGGGTAGGAGAGACCCAGTACTTC	CASSFGQGVGETQYF
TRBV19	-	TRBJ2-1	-	TGTGCCAGTAGTATTGGTCGGAACAATGAGCAGTTCTTC	CASSIGRNNEQFF
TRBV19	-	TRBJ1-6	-	TGTGCCAGTAGCCCAACAGGCAATTCACCCCTCCACTTT	CASSPTGNSPLHF
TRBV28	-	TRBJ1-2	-	TGTGCCAGCAAACAGGGAGGTAACTATGGCTACACCTTC	CASKQGGNYGYTF
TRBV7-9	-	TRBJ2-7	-	TGTGCCAGCAGCCGCTACGAGCAGTACTTC	CASSRYEQYF
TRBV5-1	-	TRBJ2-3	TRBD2	TGCGCCAGCAGGAGAACTAGCGCTACAGATACGCAGTATTTT	CASRRTSATDTQYF
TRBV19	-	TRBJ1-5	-	TGTGCCAGTAGTATCTCGGGGCAGTCCCATCAGCCCCAGCATTTT	CASSISGQSHQPQHF
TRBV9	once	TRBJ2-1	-	TGTGCCAGCAGCGTAGATCGGAATGAGCAGTTCTTC	CASSVDRNEQFF
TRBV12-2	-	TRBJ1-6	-	TGTGCAAGTCGCTTAGCGCCGAGACGGTATAGCTCCTATAATTCACCCCTCCACTTT	CASRLAPRRYSSYNSPLHF
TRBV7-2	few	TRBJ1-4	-	TGTGCCAGCAGCTTAGGGTACAGCAAAAATGAAAAACTGTTTTTT	CASSLGYSKNEKLFF
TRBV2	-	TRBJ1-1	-	TGTGCCAGCAGCCCACAGTCGGTTCGGGCTTTCTTT	CASSPQSVRAFF
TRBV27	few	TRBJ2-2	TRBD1	TGTGCCAGCAGTCACACAGGGGGGTCGGGCACCGGGGAGCTGTTTTTT	CASSHTGGSGTGELFF
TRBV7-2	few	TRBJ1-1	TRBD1	TGTGCCAGCAGAGGACAGGGAGCCCACACTGAAGCTTTCTTT	CASRGQGAHTEAFF